This is a list of T cell receptor beta chains from one sample in a study of siplizumab effects on memory and regulatory T cells. Some clones are missing from TCRdb's copy, which holds only in-frame ones; the method was immunoSEQ multiplex PCR. This table holds roughly 120,000 clones, about 94% found once. The specimen was non-Treg CD4+ T cells sorted from blood. Every receptor here comes from a human donor in good health. The CDR3 runs from the conserved cysteine through the conserved F or W. D genes are given only for firm matches. Where a row states a size, it is once, few, many or the class of an expanded clone; other rows omit it.

clone_size	d_call	j_call	v_call	cdr3_nt	cdr3_aa
.	.	TRBJ2-7	TRBV6-5	TGTGCCAGCAGTTACACACTAGCTTCCAACCCGAGGGAGCAGTACTTC	CASSYTLASNPREQYF
.	.	TRBJ1-2	TRBV2	TGTGCCAGCAGTGAAGTCGGGCGGCACTCAAATGGCTACACCTTC	CASSEVGRHSNGYTF
few	.	TRBJ1-5	TRBV19	TGTGCCAGTAGTATAGTGGGACGACAGAGCAATCAGCCCCAGCATTTT	CASSIVGRQSNQPQHF
.	.	TRBJ1-4	TRBV10-3	TGTGCCATCAGTGAATCGTCCCCCAGTAATGAAAAACTGTTTTTT	CAISESSPSNEKLFF
.	.	TRBJ1-1	TRBV5-1	TGCGCCAGCAGCTTGATGCTAGGGGCAAAGAACACTGAAGCTTTCTTT	CASSLMLGAKNTEAFF
.	TRBD2	TRBJ2-1	TRBV6-1	TGTGCCAGCAGGGTAGCGGGTCTTATTAACAATGAGCAGTTCTTC	CASRVAGLINNEQFF
.	.	TRBJ2-2	TRBV5-1	TGCGCCAGCAGCTTGGACAGGTCGGCCGGGGAGCTGTTTTTT	CASSLDRSAGELFF
.	.	TRBJ1-2	TRBV6-1	TGTGCCAGCAGTGAAACAGGGAGGGGTGGCTACACCTTC	CASSETGRGGYTF
.	.	TRBJ2-5	TRBV11-2	TGTGCCAGCAGCTTAGTGGCCGGACTTCAGACCCAGTACTTC	CASSLVAGLQTQYF
.	TRBD1	TRBJ2-7	TRBV7-9	TGTGCCAGCAGCCCGGACAGGTGGTCCTACGAGCAGTACTTC	CASSPDRWSYEQYF
.	.	TRBJ2-1	TRBV25-1	TGTGCCAGCAGTGAATGTATCGGGGGTCATTACAATGAGCAGTTCTTC	CASSECIGGHYNEQFF
.	.	TRBJ1-3	TRBV11-1	TGTGCCAGCAGCTTAGGAGGGTCTGGAAACACCATATATTTT	CASSLGGSGNTIYF
.	.	TRBJ1-5	TRBV5-1	TGCGCCAGCAGCTTGGGAGGGGGAGACAATCAGCCCCAGCATTTT	CASSLGGGDNQPQHF
.	.	TRBJ2-7	TRBV18	TGTGCCAGCTCACCACAGAGATCCTACGAGCAGTACTTC	CASSPQRSYEQYF
.	TRBD2	TRBJ2-2	TRBV5-1	TGCGCCAGCAGCCTCGGGACTACCCCGGGGACCGGGGAGCTGTTTTTT	CASSLGTTPGTGELFF
.	TRBD2	TRBJ2-1	TRBV27	TGTGCCAGCAAGACTAGCGGGAGTTTTGAGCAGTTCTTC	CASKTSGSFEQFF
few	.	TRBJ1-5	TRBV9	TGTGCCAGCAGCGGGGGCTCCGTAAATCAGCCCCAGCATTTT	CASSGGSVNQPQHF
.	TRBD1	TRBJ1-1	TRBV23-1	TGCGCCAGCAGTCAGGTGTCAGGGGGCGAAACTGAAGCTTTCTTT	CASSQVSGGETEAFF
.	TRBD1	TRBJ2-7	TRBV6-1	TGTGCCAGCAGTGAAGTAGAGGGGACAGGTTCCTACGAGCAGTACTTC	CASSEVEGTGSYEQYF
.	TRBD2	TRBJ2-1	TRBV18	TGTGCCAGCTCATCCGGGACTAGCGGGAGGAATGAGCAGTTCTTC	CASSSGTSGRNEQFF
once	.	TRBJ2-5	TRBV27	TGTGCCAGCAGTTTATTGTCAGGGCAAGAGACCCAGTACTTC	CASSLLSGQETQYF
.	TRBD2	TRBJ2-5	TRBV4-2	TGTGCCAGCAGCCAGGCGGGGGGACAAGAGACCCAGTACTTC	CASSQAGGQETQYF
.	.	TRBJ1-4	TRBV6-5	TGTGCCAGCAGCGCCTCTGGGAATGAAAAACTGTTTTTT	CASSASGNEKLFF
.	.	TRBJ2-6	TRBV19	TGTGCCGCAGGGGGGGGCTCCCTAGGGGCCAACGTCCTGACTTTC	CAAGGGSLGANVLTF
.	.	TRBJ1-1	TRBV6-1	TGTGCCAGCAGTGGGAGAGGCCACACTGAAGCTTTCTTT	CASSGRGHTEAFF
.	TRBD1	TRBJ1-1	TRBV5-6	TGTGCCAGCAGCTTGACAGGGGGCTCGAACACTGAAGCTTTCTTT	CASSLTGGSNTEAFF
.	.	TRBJ1-2	TRBV21-1	TGTGCCAGCAGCCCGGGACAGGGGGCGCGTGGCTACACCTTC	CASSPGQGARGYTF
.	.	TRBJ2-3	TRBV5-1	TGCGCCAGCAGCTTCCCCGGGGTGGATACGCAGTATTTT	CASSFPGVDTQYF
.	TRBD2	TRBJ2-1	TRBV7-3	TGTGCCAGCAGCTTAGCGGGAGGGCAGAATGAGCAGTTCTTC	CASSLAGGQNEQFF
once	TRBD2	TRBJ2-7	TRBV7-2	TGTGCCAGCAGCTTAGGGGGGACTAGCGGCTACGAGCAGTACTTC	CASSLGGTSGYEQYF
.	.	TRBJ1-5	TRBV18	TGTGCCAGCTCACCAAGGCAGCACAATCAGCCCCAGCATTTT	CASSPRQHNQPQHF
.	.	TRBJ2-3	TRBV7-3	TGTGCCAGCAGCCCTGGGGGACTCCACACAGATACGCAGTATTTT	CASSPGGLHTDTQYF
.	.	TRBJ2-5	TRBV11-2	TGTGCCAGCAGCTTAGACTTCCAACAAGAGACCCAGTACTTC	CASSLDFQQETQYF
.	.	TRBJ1-2	TRBV5-1	TGCGCCAGCAGCTTGGCACAGCAGAACTATGGCTACACCTTC	CASSLAQQNYGYTF
.	.	TRBJ2-3	TRBV7-3	TGTGCCAGCAGCTCTCCCCCAGATACGCAGTATTTT	CASSSPPDTQYF
.	.	TRBJ1-1	TRBV7-6	TGTGCCAGCAGCTTTATCGGGGTGGGTGAGGCTTTCTTT	CASSFIGVGEAFF
.	TRBD1	TRBJ1-2	TRBV4-1	TGCGCCAGCGGTGAACTGGGACAGGGAGGTGGCCACACCTTC	CASGELGQGGGHTF
.	.	TRBJ1-2	TRBV5-4	TGTGCCAGCAGCTCACAACAGGGAAACTATGGCTACACCTTC	CASSSQQGNYGYTF
.	TRBD1	TRBJ1-2	TRBV6-6	TGTGCCAGCAGTTACAGGGGGCTCAACTATGGCTACACCTTC	CASSYRGLNYGYTF
.	.	TRBJ2-2	TRBV19	TGTGCCAGTAGTTCCCCCAGCGGAACCGGGGAGCTGTTTTTT	CASSSPSGTGELFF
.	.	TRBJ2-3	TRBV2	TGTGCCAGCAGTGACCCGTACCGGTCAGACAGGCGACACACAGATACGCAGTATTTT	CASSDPYRSDRRHTDTQYF
.	.	TRBJ2-5	TRBV9	TGTGCCAGCAGCGTAGGTGGCGCTACCCTCGAGACCCAGTACTTC	CASSVGGATLETQYF
.	.	TRBJ1-1	TRBV28	TGTGCCAGCAGTTTCCTCGGACAGCGGATTAACACTGAAGCTTTCTTT	CASSFLGQRINTEAFF
.	.	TRBJ2-3	TRBV12-2	TGTGCAAGTCGCTTAGCCCCGGGACTAGTGATTACAGATACGCAGTATTTT	CASRLAPGLVITDTQYF
.	TRBD1	TRBJ1-3	TRBV7-9	TGTGCCAGCAGCTCCGACAGGGTGGTCACCATATATTTT	CASSSDRVVTIYF
once	TRBD2	TRBJ2-1	TRBV10-3	TGTGCCATCAGTGCCGGGACTAGCGGGGTCAATGAGCAGTTCTTC	CAISAGTSGVNEQFF
.	.	TRBJ1-1	TRBV18	TGTGCCAGCTCAAAGGGACGGTTCTGGGTGAACACTGAAGCTTTCTTT	CASSKGRFWVNTEAFF
.	TRBD1	TRBJ2-5	TRBV27	TGTGCCAGCACCCAAACAGGGGGCTTAAAGACCCAGTACTTC	CASTQTGGLKTQYF
.	.	TRBJ1-4	TRBV4-1	TGCGCCAGCAGCCTACAGGGAAATTGGGAAAAACTGTTTTTT	CASSLQGNWEKLFF